Presented here are 30 T cell receptor beta chains from one specimen sequenced in a study of naive and memory T cell subsets. The beta constant-region primer was an equimolar mix of two oligonucleotides covering TRBC1 and TRBC2. Nested alpha and beta constant-region primers with the SP2 primer drove four PCR rounds on ligated cDNA. TCRdb re-analysed the UMI-ligation and nested PCR reads in MiXCR, keeping a single row per CDR3 protein. The sample lists 90,000 to 120,000 distinct CDR3 sequences; about 14% were seen once. Overall study findings and caveats: Possibly reflecting memory cells re-expressing CD45RA, a few larger clonotypes occurred in naive repertoires, especially CD8.

Their recognized antigens are unknown. The sequenced material came from naive CD8+ T cells from blood. Receptor source: a human donor in good health.

CDR3 nucleotides: TGTGCCAGCAGTTCCGGGGCTAGCAATCAGCCCCAGCATTTT. Translating gives CASSSGASNQPQHF. The rearrangement joins TRBV27 to TRBJ1-5, with D maybe TRBD1 (5 bases). This CDR3 spans 14 amino acids. Trimming removed 4 bases at V and 0 bases at J, with 7 bases between. Per germline, CDR1 MNHEY and CDR2 SMNVEV (reference sequence).

This clonotype showed up just a few times. The chain couples TRBV30 to TRBJ2-3; TRBD2 agrees at 7 bases. The trim removed 6 bases at V and 4 bases at J, leaving 10 bases unmatched. This CDR3 is built from 14 residues. Germline values: CDR1 GTSNPN, CDR2 SVGIG (reference sequence). The CDR3 protein is CACPEGGYSDTQYF. CDR3 sequence (DNA): TGTGCCTGCCCGGAGGGAGGGTATTCAGATACGCAGTATTTT.

The V gene is TRBV27, the J gene TRBJ2-7, with TRBD1 matching over 7 bases. Unmatched junction bases numbered 8, after V lost 2 bases and J lost 4 bases. Germline CDR1 MNHEY, CDR2 SMNVEV (reference sequence). CDR3 size: 15 residues. CDR3 bases: TGTGCCAGCAGTTTAATCGGGACAGATTTATACGAGCAGTACTTC. It yields the protein CASSLIGTDLYEQYF.

This clonotype was seen a few times. The chain employs TRBV5-6 and TRBJ2-1; D is unresolved. The germline CDR1 and CDR2 sequences are SGHDT and YYEEEE. With 5 bases removed from V and 1 base from J, the gap between germline ends came to 4 bases. The CDR3 sequence is 12 residues long. The CDR3 here is CASRESYNEQFF. The CDR3 nucleotides are TGTGCCAGCAGGGAATCCTACAATGAGCAGTTCTTC.

This clonotype was seen more than once but under ten times. This chain links TRBV11-2 with TRBJ2-5; D is ambiguous. Trimming took 0 bases from V and 0 from J, leaving 5 bases between them. Germline loops: CDR1 SGHAT, CDR2 FQNNGV. The CDR3 has 14 amino acids. The CDR3 sequence is CASSLDGYQETQYF. DNA of the CDR3: TGTGCCAGCAGCTTAGATGGCTACCAAGAGACCCAGTACTTC.

The gene calls are TRBV4-3 and TRBJ2-7, with 15 bases fitting TRBD2. The length of the CDR3 is 16 residues. After removal of 4 bases from V and 3 bases from J, the junction contained 4 bases not matched to a gene. CDR1 is LGHNA, CDR2 YSLEER, per germline. The CDR3 sequence: CASSPGLAGGSYEQYF. The CDR3 DNA reads as TGCGCCAGCAGCCCCGGACTAGCGGGAGGGAGCTACGAGCAGTACTTC.

This clonotype was observed at least ten times. The chain links TRBV24-1 to TRBJ2-1; 7 nucleotides match TRBD2. The CDR3 length is 16 residues. V was pared by 1 base and J by 4 bases, with 6 bases of the junction left unmatched. Germline CDR1 reads KGHDR; CDR2 reads SFDVKD. The CDR3 here is CATSDFGSGDYNEQFF. The CDR3 DNA reads as TGTGCCACCAGTGATTTTGGAAGCGGGGATTACAATGAGCAGTTCTTC.

This clonotype occurred a few times. The V call is TRBV14, the J call TRBJ2-3; 8 nucleotides line up with TRBD2. CDR1 is SGHDN and CDR2 is FVKESK in the germline V gene. The CDR3 length is 14 residues. V lost 6 bases to trimming and J lost 1 base; unmatched junction nucleotides: 3. The CDR3: CASSKLAGTDTQYF. The CDR3 coding sequence is TGTGCCAGCAGTAAACTAGCGGGCACAGATACGCAGTATTTT. The full variable domain, completed using reference TRBV14 and TRBJ2-3, is EAGVTQFPSHSVIEKGQTVTLRCDPISGHDNLYWYRRVMGKEIKFLLHFVKESKQDESGMPNNRFLAERTGGTYSTLKVQPAELEDSGVYFCASSKLAGTDTQYFGPGTRLTVL.

This clonotype was picked up a small number of times. The V gene is TRBV12-3 or TRBV12-4, the J gene TRBJ2-7; 9 bases align to TRBD1. The CDR3 length is 13 residues. The V and J ends lost 5 bases and 3 bases, in that order; junction bases with no gene match: 2. In DNA, the CDR3 is TGTGCCAGCAGTAGGGGACAGGGCTACGAGCAGTACTTC. It encodes CASSRGQGYEQYF.

This clonotype was seen more than once but under ten times. The chain combines TRBV7-3 with TRBJ2-1; the match to TRBD2 covers 12 bases. The CDR3 length is 16 residues. J gave up 2 bases and V 5 bases, and 4 bases lay outside the gene matches. Germline CDR1 reads SGHTA; CDR2 reads FQGTGA. For the CDR3, the DNA is TGTGCCAGCAGCCGGACTAGCGGGACCCCCTACAATGAGCAGTTCTTC. Protein: CASSRTSGTPYNEQFF.

This sequence joins TRBV19 and TRBJ1-1; D remains unclear. Germline V gene data show CDR1 as LNHDA and CDR2 as SQIVND (reference sequence). Trimming cost V 3 bases and J 6 bases, with 11 bases left between them. The length of the CDR3 is 13 residues. CDR3 region: CASSMVMMAEAFF. CDR3 nucleotide sequence: TGTGCCAGTAGTATGGTCATGATGGCTGAAGCTTTCTTT.

This clonotype was picked up many times. The chain joins TRBV4-3 to TRBJ2-7; D uncertain. V shed 0 bases and J shed 2 bases, with 8 bases lying between them. This CDR3 is 14 amino acids long. CDR1 is LGHNA, CDR2 YSLEER, per germline. DNA for the CDR3: TGCGCCAGCAGCCAAGATCGGGCAGCCTACGAGCAGTACTTC. Translated: CASSQDRAAYEQYF.

In its sample, this clonotype was seen a few times. The rearrangement links TRBV29-1 to TRBJ2-7, with 8 bases aligning to TRBD1. V trimming: 6 bases; J trimming: 2 bases; junction bases outside the gene matches: 6. The V gene's germline CDR1 is SQVTM and CDR2 ANQGSEA. The CDR3 length is 13 residues. The CDR3, as DNA: TGCAGCGTAGGGACAGGAGACACCTACGAGCAGTACTTC. This sequence encodes CSVGTGDTYEQYF.

This clonotype was seen only a few times. The rearrangement uses TRBV12-3 or TRBV12-4 and TRBJ2-7; 10 nucleotides line up with TRBD2. The CDR3 length is 19 residues. V was pared by 9 bases and J by 6 bases, with 26 bases of the junction left unmatched. The CDR3 region is CASSGPGLALQPNGLEQYF. The CDR3 DNA follows: TGTGCCAGTTCTGGGCCGGGACTAGCGTTACAACCGAACGGGCTCGAGCAGTACTTC.

This clonotype was picked up a small number of times. V and J are TRBV30 and TRBJ2-7, with D hard to call. The CDR3 runs 12 residues. Per germline, CDR1 GTSNPN and CDR2 SVGIG (reference sequence). Between the trimmed V and J ends, which lost 3 bases and 3 bases, there was a span of 9 bases. The CDR3 spells CAWSPSYYEQYF. CDR3 DNA: TGTGCCTGGAGCCCCTCATACTACGAGCAGTACTTC.

This clonotype was found a few times. The genes are TRBV20-1 and TRBJ1-3; weak D call: TRBD1 (5 bases). CDR1 DFQATT and CDR2 SNEGSKA come from the germline V gene (reference sequence). Trimming shortened V by 0 bases and J by 4 bases, and 13 bases separated the two germline ends. The CDR3 extends over 15 amino acids. The CDR3 loop reads CSARDLGLTGNTIYF. The CDR3 coding sequence is TGCAGTGCTAGAGACCTGGGACTGACGGGAAACACCATATATTTT.

This clonotype was seen repeatedly, ten times or more. The chain employs TRBV11-1 and TRBJ2-6; possibly TRBD1 or TRBD2 for D (6 bases each). The V gene lost 10 bases and the J gene lost 17 bases, with 24 bases spanning the gap. Germline V gene lookup returns CDR1 SGHAT and CDR2 FQDESV (reference sequence). CDR3 length: 13 amino acids. CDR3 sequence: CATTPRPYGGLTF. The CDR3 DNA reads as TGTGCCACCACACCTCGACCTTACGGGGGCTTGACTTTC.

This clonotype was detected once. The gene calls are TRBV4-1 and TRBJ2-7, with no clear D. Germline lookup yields CDR1 MGHRA and CDR2 YSYEKL. The CDR3 covers 16 residues. Trimming stripped 4 bases from V and 6 bases from J, with 22 bases between. This CDR3 reads CASSPSAELGLREQYF. CDR3 coding DNA: TGCGCCAGCAGCCCATCCGCCGAGTTGGGCCTGCGCGAGCAGTACTTC.

There are many counts of this clonotype. The V gene is TRBV7-9, the J gene TRBJ2-5; a weak D match, TRBD2 (5 bases). The germline V gene encodes CDR1 SEHNR and CDR2 FQNEAQ (reference sequence). The ends were cut back, 5 bases at V and 4 bases at J, with 14 bases in the middle. This CDR3 comprises 14 residues. DNA for the CDR3: TGTGCCAGCAGCAGCCACGAAGGGAGAGAGACCCAGTACTTC. It yields the protein CASSSHEGRETQYF.

In this sample, this clonotype turned up many times. V and J are TRBV11-2 and TRBJ2-1, with D perhaps TRBD2 (6 bases). Per germline, CDR1 SGHAT and CDR2 FQNNGV. This CDR3 has 12 amino acids. Deletions cut 4 bases from V and 10 bases from J, with 11 bases between. CDR3 amino acids: CASSSLREEQFF. CDR3 sequence (DNA): TGTGCCAGCAGCTCCCTCCGGGAGGAGCAGTTCTTC.

The V gene is TRBV12-3 or TRBV12-4, the J gene TRBJ1-2; D unclear. Trimming removed 6 bases at V and 4 bases at J, with 12 bases between. The CDR3 has 13 residues. Here the CDR3 reads CASSPSEAYGYTF. CDR3 DNA sequence: TGTGCCAGCAGCCCTTCGGAGGCCTATGGCTACACCTTC.

CDR3 protein: CASSEAGGAPYNEQFF. The CDR3 DNA follows: TGTGCCAGCAGTGAAGCGGGAGGAGCCCCCTACAATGAGCAGTTCTTC. The rearrangement links TRBV2 to TRBJ2-1, with D perhaps TRBD2 (6 bases). This CDR3 comprises 16 residues. Per the germline V gene, CDR1 is SNHLY and CDR2 is FYNNEI. V was clipped by 0 bases and J by 2 bases, with 11 bases between them.

This clonotype has a handful of counts. The gene calls are TRBV30 and TRBJ2-3; D unclear. Germline V gene sequence: CDR1 GTSNPN, CDR2 SVGIG (reference sequence). Trimming removed 3 bases from V and 2 bases from J, with 12 bases in between. This CDR3 spans 14 amino acids. The CDR3 nucleotides read TGTGCCTGGAGCCGGGTGGGCACCACAGATACGCAGTATTTT. Translated, it gives CAWSRVGTTDTQYF.

This clonotype appeared a few times. The chain combines TRBV24-1 with TRBJ1-1; no reliable D call. The CDR3 has 13 residues. Trimming cost V 7 bases and J 1 base, with 9 bases left between them. The V gene's germline CDR1 is KGHDR and CDR2 SFDVKD. CDR3 in amino acids: CATSSDWNTEAFF. The DNA of the CDR3 is TGTGCCACCAGCTCGGACTGGAACACTGAAGCTTTCTTT.

This clonotype was found a few times. V is TRBV3-1 and J is TRBJ2-7; no firm D call. V lost 0 bases to trimming and J lost 6 bases, with 12 bases between them. Germline loops: CDR1 LGHDT, CDR2 YNNKEL (reference sequence). CDR3 length: 14 residues. The CDR3 here is CASSQDQGWGEQYF. CDR3 in DNA: TGTGCCAGCAGCCAAGATCAAGGGTGGGGCGAGCAGTACTTC.

The chain recombines TRBV29-1 with TRBJ1-2; D remains ambiguous. CDR3 length equals 8 residues. Germline V gives CDR1 SQVTM, CDR2 ANQGSEA. Trimming took off 3 bases at V and 7 bases at J, with 0 bases between the two ends. CDR3 sequence reads: CSVDGYTF. The CDR3 DNA follows: TGCAGCGTTGATGGCTACACCTTC.

This chain uses TRBV4-3 with TRBJ1-6; D gene uncertain. From germline, CDR1 is LGHNA and CDR2 YSLEER. CDR3 length: 17 amino acids. Trimming removed 1 base from V and 6 bases from J, with 16 bases in between. CDR3 DNA sequence: TGCGCCAGCAGCCAAGCACTATCCGGGAGCCTTAATTCACCCCTCCACTTT. Protein product: CASSQALSGSLNSPLHF.

This clonotype occurred a few times. The genes are TRBV7-9 and TRBJ2-4; either TRBD1 or TRBD2 may fit D (5 bases each). CDR3 length equals 17 residues. V lost 1 base and J lost 0, with 13 bases in between. Per the germline V gene, CDR1 is SEHNR and CDR2 is FQNEAQ (reference sequence). CDR3 sequence reads: CASSLVPGTLAKNIQYF. As DNA, the CDR3 is TGTGCCAGCAGCTTAGTCCCCGGGACCTTAGCCAAAAACATTCAGTACTTC.

The CDR3 DNA reads TGTGCCAGCAGCTTCGGCGGGTCCAAAAACATTCAGTACTTC. Translated, it gives CASSFGGSKNIQYF. V and J are TRBV7-9 and TRBJ2-4, with a weak D call TRBD2 (5 bases). This CDR3 comprises 14 residues. Germline CDR1 SEHNR, CDR2 FQNEAQ (reference sequence). Trimming removed 3 bases from V and 2 bases from J, with 8 bases in between.

This clonotype was recorded at least ten times. This chain joins TRBV6-2 or TRBV6-3 and TRBJ2-6; 7 bases fit TRBD2. V lost 2 bases to trimming and J lost 2 bases; unmatched junction nucleotides: 3. The CDR3 is made up of 16 amino acids. Germline assignment: CDR1 MNHEY and CDR2 SVGEGT. The CDR3 sequence: CASSYVGGTGANVLTF. For the CDR3, the DNA is TGTGCCAGCAGTTACGTCGGGGGGACTGGGGCCAACGTCCTGACTTTC.